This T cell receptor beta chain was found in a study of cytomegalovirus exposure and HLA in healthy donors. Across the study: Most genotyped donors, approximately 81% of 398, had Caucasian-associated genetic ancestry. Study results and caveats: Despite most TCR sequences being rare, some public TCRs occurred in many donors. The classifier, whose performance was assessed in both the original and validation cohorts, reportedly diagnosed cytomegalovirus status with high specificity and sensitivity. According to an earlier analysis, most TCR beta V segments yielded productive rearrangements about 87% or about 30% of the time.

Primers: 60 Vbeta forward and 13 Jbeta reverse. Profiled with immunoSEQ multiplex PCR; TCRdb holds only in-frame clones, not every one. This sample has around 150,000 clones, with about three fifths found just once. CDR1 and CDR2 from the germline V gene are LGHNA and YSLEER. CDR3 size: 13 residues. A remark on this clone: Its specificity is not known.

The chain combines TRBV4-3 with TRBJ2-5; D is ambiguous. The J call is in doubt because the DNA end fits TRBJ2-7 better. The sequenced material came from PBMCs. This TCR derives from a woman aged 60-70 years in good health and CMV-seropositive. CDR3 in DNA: TGCGCCAGCAGCCAAGAACCCTTAGCCGAGCAGTACTTC. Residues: CASSQEPLAEQYF.